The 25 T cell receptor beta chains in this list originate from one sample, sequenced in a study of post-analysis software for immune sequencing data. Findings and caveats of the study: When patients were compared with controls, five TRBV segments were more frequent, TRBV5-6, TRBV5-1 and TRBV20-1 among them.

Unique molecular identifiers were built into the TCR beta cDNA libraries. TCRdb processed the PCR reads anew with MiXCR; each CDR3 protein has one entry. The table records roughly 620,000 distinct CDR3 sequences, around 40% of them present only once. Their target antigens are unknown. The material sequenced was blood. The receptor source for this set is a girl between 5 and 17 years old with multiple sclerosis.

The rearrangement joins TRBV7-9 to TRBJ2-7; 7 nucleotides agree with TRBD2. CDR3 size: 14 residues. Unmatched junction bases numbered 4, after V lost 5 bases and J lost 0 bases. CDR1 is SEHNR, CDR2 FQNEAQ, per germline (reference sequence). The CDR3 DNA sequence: TGTGCCAGCAGCGGCGGACTAGTCTCCTACGAGCAGTACTTC. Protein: CASSGGLVSYEQYF.

CDR3 region: CSARDSARGWNNEQFF. The CDR3, as DNA: TGCAGTGCTAGAGACTCCGCGCGGGGGTGGAACAATGAGCAGTTCTTC. The rearrangement uses TRBV20-1 and TRBJ2-1, with 7 positions matching TRBD2. The CDR3 runs to 16 residues. CDR1 and CDR2 (germline): DFQATT, SNEGSKA (reference sequence). V shed 0 bases, J shed 5 bases, and the junction held 10 bases outside the gene matches.

The CDR3 DNA reads TGTGCCAGCAGCCCACCCTTGACCGGCTGGGCTTTCTTT. Translated: CASSPPLTGWAFF. V is TRBV3-1 and J is TRBJ1-1; D remains ambiguous. The V gene lost 4 bases and the J gene lost 11 bases, with 17 bases spanning the gap. Germline V gives CDR1 LGHDT, CDR2 YNNKEL (reference sequence). The length of the CDR3 is 13 residues.

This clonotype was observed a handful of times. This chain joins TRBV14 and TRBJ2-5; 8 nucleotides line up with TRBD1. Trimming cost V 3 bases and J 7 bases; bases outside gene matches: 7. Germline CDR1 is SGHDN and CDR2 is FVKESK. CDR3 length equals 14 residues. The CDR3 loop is CASSQPTGAATQYF. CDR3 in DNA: TGTGCCAGCAGCCAGCCGACAGGGGCGGCGACCCAGTACTTC.

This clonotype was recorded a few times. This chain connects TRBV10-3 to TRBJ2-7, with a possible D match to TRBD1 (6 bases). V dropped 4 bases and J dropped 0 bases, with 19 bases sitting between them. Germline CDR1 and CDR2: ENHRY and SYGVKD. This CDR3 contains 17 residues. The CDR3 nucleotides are TGTGCCATCAGTGGATCCTTTGGGGACAAGAGCTCCTACGAGCAGTACTTC. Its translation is CAISGSFGDKSSYEQYF.

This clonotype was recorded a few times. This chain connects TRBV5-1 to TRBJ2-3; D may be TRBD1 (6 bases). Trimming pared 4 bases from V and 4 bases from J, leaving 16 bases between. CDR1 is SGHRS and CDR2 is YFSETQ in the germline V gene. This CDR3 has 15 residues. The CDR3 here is CASSPSRTGPDTQYF. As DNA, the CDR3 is TGCGCCAGCAGCCCTAGTCGAACAGGGCCAGATACGCAGTATTTT.

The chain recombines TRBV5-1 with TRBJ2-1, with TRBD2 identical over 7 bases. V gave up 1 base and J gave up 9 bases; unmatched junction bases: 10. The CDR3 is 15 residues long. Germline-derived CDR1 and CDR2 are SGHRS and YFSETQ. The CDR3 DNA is TGCGCCAGCAGCTTGTTTCCAGCGGGGAGGATTGAGCAGTTCTTC. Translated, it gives CASSLFPAGRIEQFF.

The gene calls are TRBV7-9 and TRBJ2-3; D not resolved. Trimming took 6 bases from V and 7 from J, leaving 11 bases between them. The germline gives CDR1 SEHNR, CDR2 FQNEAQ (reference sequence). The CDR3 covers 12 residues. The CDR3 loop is CASSQRRNTQYF. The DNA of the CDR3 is TGTGCCAGCAGTCAAAGGCGGAATACGCAGTATTTT.

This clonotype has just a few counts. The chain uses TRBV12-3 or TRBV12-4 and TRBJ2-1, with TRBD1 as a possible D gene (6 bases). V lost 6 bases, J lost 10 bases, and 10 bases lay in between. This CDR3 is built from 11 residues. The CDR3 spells CASSRTGEQFF. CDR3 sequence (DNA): TGTGCCAGCAGCCGAACAGGGGAGCAGTTCTTC.

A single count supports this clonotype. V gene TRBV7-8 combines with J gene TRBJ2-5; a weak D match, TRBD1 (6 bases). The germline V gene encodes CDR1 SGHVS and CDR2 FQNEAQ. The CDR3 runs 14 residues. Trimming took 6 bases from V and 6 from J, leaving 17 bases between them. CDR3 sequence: CASSRPGTSQTQYF. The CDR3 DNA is TGTGCCAGCAGTCGTCCCGGGACATCACAGACCCAGTACTTC. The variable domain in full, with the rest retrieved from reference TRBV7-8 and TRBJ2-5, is GAGVSQSPRYKVAKRGQDVALRCDPISGHVSLFWYQQALGQGPEFLTYFQNEAQLDKSGLPSDRFFAERPEGSVSTLKIQRTQQEDSAVYLCASSRPGTSQTQYFGPGTRLLVL.

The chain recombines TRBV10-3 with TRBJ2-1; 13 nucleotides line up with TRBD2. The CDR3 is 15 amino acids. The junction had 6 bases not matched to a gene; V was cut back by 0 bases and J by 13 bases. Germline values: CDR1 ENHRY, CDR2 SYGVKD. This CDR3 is CAISESGLAGDQQFF. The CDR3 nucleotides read TGTGCCATCAGTGAGTCTGGACTAGCGGGAGATCAACAGTTCTTC.

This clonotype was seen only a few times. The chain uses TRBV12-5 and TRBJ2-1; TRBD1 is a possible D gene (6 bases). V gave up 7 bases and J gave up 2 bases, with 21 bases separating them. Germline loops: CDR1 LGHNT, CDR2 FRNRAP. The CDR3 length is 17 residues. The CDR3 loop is CASADGVGANAYNEQFF. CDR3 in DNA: TGTGCTAGTGCCGATGGAGTGGGGGCGAACGCCTACAATGAGCAGTTCTTC.

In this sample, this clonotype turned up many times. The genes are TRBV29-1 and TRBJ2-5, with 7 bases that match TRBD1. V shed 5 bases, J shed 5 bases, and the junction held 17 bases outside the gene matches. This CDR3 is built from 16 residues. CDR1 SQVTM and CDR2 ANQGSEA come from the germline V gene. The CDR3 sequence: CSVQLRGKPTWETQYF. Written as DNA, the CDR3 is TGCAGCGTTCAACTCAGGGGGAAACCGACATGGGAGACCCAGTACTTC.

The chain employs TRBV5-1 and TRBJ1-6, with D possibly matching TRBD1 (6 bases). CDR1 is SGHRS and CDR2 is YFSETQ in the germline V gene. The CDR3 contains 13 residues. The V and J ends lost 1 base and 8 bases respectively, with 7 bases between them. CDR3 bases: TGCGCCAGCAGCTTGAACAGGGATTCACCCCTCCACTTT. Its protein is CASSLNRDSPLHF.

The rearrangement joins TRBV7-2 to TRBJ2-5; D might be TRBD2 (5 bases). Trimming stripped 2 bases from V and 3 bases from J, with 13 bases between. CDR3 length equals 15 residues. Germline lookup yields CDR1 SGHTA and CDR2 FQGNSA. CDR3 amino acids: CASSLYGGAEETQYF. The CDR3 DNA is TGTGCCAGCAGCTTATACGGAGGAGCGGAAGAGACCCAGTACTTC.

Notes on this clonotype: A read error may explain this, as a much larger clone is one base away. CDR3 sequence: CAIGRSADTQYF. The CDR3 DNA follows: TGTGCCATCGGACGTAGCGCAGATACGCAGTATTTT. This chain uses TRBV12-3 or TRBV12-4 with TRBJ2-3, with D possibly matching TRBD2 (5 bases). The V and J ends lost 10 bases and 4 bases respectively, with 12 bases between them. The CDR3 covers 12 residues.

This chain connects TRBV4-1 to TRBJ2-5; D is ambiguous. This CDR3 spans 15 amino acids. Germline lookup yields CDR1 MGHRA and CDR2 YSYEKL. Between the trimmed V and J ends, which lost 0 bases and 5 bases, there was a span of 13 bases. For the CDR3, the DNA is TGCGCCAGCAGCCAAGATATGGGATCGGTGGAGACCCAGTACTTC. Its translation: CASSQDMGSVETQYF.

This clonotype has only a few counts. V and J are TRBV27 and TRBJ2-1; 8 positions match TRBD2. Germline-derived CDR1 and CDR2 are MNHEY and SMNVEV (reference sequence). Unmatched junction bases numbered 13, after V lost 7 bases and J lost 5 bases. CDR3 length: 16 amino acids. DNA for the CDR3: TGTGCCAGCATCCCGCTCGGACTAGCCGGGAACAATGAGCAGTTCTTC. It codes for CASIPLGLAGNNEQFF.

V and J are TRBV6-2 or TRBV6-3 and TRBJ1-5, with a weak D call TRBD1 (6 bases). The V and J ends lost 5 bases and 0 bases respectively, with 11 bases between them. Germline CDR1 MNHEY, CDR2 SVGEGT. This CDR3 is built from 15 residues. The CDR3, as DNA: TGTGCCAGCAGTCCCTGGGACAATAGCAATCAGCCCCAGCATTTT. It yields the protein CASSPWDNSNQPQHF.

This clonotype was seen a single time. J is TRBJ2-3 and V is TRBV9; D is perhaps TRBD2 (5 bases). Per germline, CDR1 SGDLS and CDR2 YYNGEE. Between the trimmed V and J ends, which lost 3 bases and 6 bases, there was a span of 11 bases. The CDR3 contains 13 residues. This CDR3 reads CASSGPSGDTQYF. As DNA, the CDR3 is TGTGCCAGCAGCGGCCCGTCGGGGGATACGCAGTATTTT.

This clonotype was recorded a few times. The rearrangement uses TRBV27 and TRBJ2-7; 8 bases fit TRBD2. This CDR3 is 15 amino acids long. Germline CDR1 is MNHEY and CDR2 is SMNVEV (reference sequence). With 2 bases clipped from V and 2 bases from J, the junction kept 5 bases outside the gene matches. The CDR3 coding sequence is TGTGCCAGCAGTTTAGGAGCGGGGGCCACCTACGAGCAGTACTTC. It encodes CASSLGAGATYEQYF.

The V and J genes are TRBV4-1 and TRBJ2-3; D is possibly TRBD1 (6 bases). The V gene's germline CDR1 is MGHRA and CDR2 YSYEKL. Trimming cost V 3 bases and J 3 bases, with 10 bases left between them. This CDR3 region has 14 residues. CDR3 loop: CASSHSGATDTQYF. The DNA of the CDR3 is TGCGCCAGCAGCCATTCAGGGGCAACAGATACGCAGTATTTT.

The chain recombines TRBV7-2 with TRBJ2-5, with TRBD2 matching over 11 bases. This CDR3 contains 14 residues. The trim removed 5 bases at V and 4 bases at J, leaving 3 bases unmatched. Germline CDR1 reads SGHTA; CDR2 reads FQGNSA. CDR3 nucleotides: TGTGCCAGCAGCACACTAGCGGGAGTAGAGACCCAGTACTTC. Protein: CASSTLAGVETQYF.

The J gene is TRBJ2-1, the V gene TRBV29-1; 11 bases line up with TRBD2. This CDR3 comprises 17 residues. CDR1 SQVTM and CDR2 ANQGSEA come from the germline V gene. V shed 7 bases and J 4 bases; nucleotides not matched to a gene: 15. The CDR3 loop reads CSAPGTSGTAAYNEQFF. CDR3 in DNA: TGCAGCGCCCCCGGGACTAGCGGAACCGCAGCATACAATGAGCAGTTCTTC.

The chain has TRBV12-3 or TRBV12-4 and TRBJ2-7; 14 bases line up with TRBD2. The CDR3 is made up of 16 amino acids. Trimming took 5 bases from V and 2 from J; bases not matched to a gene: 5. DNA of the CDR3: TGTGCCAGCAGTCCCGGGACTAGCGGGAGAACCTACGAGCAGTACTTC. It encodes CASSPGTSGRTYEQYF.